This T cell receptor beta chain was found in a study of blood T cell repertoires in COVID-19. Using immunoSEQ multiplex PCR, the repertoire was profiled, and TCRdb retains in-frame clones only, with some absent. Of about 440,000 clones listed, about nine tenths are singletons. The CDR3 totals 13 residues. Germline CDR1 is LNHDA and CDR2 is SQIVND (reference sequence). V was pared by 2 bases and J by 7 bases, with 9 bases between. Patients from Seattle were sampled longitudinally, starting during active infection. Sequenced: peripheral blood. The clonotype originates from a woman aged 45-65 years with COVID-19, enrolled during active disease. This chain connects TRBV19 to TRBJ1-5; D is perhaps TRBD1 (5 bases). CDR3 in amino acids: CASSINQGQPQHF. DNA for the CDR3: TGTGCCAGTAGTATAAATCAGGGCCAGCCCCAGCATTTT.